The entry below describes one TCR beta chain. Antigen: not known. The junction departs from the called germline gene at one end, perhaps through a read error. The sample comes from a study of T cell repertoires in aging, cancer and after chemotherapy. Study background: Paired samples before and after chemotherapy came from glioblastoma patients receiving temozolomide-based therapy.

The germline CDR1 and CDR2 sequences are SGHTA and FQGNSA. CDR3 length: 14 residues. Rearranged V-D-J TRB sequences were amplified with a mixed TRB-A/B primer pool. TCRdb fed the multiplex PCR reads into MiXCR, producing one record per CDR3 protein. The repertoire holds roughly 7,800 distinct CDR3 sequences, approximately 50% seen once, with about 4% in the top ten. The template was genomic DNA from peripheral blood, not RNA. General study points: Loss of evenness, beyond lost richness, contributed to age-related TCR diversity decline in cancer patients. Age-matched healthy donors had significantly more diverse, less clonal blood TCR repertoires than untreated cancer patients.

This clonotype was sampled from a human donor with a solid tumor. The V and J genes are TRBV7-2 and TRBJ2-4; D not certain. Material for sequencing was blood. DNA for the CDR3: TGCGCCAGCAGCCAGCTCCTGGCCTATACCATTCAGTACTTC. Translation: CASSQLLAYTIQYF.